This T cell receptor (beta chain) is drawn from a study of cytomegalovirus exposure and HLA in healthy donors. Whole-study results and caveats: Testing in vitro showed a few CMV-associated chains specific for CMV antigens. Donors were assumed by presence/absence analyses to have roughly uniform sequencing depth.

The V segment lost 6 bases and the J segment 2 bases; nucleotides outside the gene matches: 9. Germline V gene lookup returns CDR1 LNHDA and CDR2 SQIVND (reference sequence). The CDR3 has 16 amino acids. With respect to this clone: Its specificity is unknown.

13 Jbeta primers and 60 Vbeta primers were used for the PCR. This table comes from immunoSEQ multiplex PCR, and its TCRdb copy is limited to in-frame clones, with some not included. The data show 150,000 to 200,000 clones, approximately 73% seen once. The receptor was derived from a woman under 30 in good health and CMV-seropositive. This chain joins TRBV19 and TRBJ2-7; TRBD1 matches 11 bases. The sequencing sample was made of PBMCs. The CDR3 nucleotides are TGTGCCAGTAGCTCATGGACAGGGGGCGATCCCTACGAGCAGTACTTC. Translating gives CASSSWTGGDPYEQYF.